Each of the 2 T cell receptor beta chains below was sequenced from the same sample in a study of shared clonotypes between healthy human individuals. This table comes from immunoSEQ multiplex PCR, and its TCRdb copy is limited to in-frame clones, with some not included. The profile shows some 2.1 million clones, approximately 94% of them singletons. CD45RO-negative, CCR7-selected cells formed the naive CD8 fraction, which excluded terminally differentiated effector memory CD45RA+ cells. The sample taken for sequencing was naive CD8+ T cells sorted from blood. The receptor set was obtained from a man aged 18 to 29 in good health.

The chain couples TRBV19 to TRBJ2-2, with 10 bases lining up with TRBD1. Germline V CDR1 and CDR2: LNHDA, SQIVND (reference sequence). The CDR3 spans 14 residues. V shed 6 bases, J shed 7 bases, and the junction held 5 bases outside the gene matches. CDR3 nucleotide sequence: TGTGCCAGTAGCGACAGGGGGCTCTTCGGGGAGCTGTTTTTT. Amino acid sequence: CASSDRGLFGELFF.

V gene TRBV30 combines with J gene TRBJ2-2; D unresolved. Germline lookup yields CDR1 GTSNPN and CDR2 SVGIG (reference sequence). This CDR3 is built from 17 residues. The germline V and J ends were trimmed by 2 bases and 0 bases, with 16 bases remaining between them. CDR3 amino acids: CAWSSSYPLANTGELFF. CDR3 nucleotides: TGTGCCTGGAGTTCCTCCTACCCCCTCGCGAACACCGGGGAGCTGTTTTTT.